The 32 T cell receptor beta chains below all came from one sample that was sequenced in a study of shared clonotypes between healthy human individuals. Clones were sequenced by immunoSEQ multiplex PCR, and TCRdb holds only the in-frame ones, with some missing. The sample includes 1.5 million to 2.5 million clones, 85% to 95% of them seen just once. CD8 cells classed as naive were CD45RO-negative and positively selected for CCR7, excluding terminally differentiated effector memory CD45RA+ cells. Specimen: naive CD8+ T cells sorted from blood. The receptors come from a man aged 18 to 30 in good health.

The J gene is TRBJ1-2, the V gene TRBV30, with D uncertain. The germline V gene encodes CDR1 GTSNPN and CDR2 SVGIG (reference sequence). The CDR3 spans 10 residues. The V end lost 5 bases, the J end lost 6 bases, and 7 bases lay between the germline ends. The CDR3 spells CAWEGHGYTF. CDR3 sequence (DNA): TGTGCCTGGGAAGGGCATGGCTACACCTTC.

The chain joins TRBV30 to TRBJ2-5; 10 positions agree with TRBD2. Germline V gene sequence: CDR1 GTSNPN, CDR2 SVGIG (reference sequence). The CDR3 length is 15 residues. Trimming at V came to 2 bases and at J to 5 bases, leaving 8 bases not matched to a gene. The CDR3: CAWSPGTSVLETQYF. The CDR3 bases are TGTGCCTGGAGTCCCGGGACTAGCGTTCTGGAGACCCAGTACTTC.

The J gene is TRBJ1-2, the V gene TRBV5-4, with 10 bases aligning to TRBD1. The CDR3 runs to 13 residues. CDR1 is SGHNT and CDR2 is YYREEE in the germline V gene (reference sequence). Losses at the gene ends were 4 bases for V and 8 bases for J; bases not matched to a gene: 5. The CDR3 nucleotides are TGTGCCAGCAGCCCCGGGACAGGGGAGGGCTACACCTTC. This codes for CASSPGTGEGYTF.

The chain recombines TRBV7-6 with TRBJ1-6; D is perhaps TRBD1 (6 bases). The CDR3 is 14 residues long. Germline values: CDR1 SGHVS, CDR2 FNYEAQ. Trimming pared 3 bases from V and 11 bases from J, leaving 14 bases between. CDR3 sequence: CASSFGDWGPPLHF. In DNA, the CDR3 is TGTGCCAGCAGCTTCGGTGATTGGGGGCCACCCCTCCACTTT.

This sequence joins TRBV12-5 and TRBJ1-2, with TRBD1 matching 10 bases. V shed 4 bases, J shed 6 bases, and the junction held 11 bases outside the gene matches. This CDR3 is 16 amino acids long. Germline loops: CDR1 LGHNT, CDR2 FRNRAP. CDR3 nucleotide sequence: TGTGCTAGTGGTTCCAGTCGGGACAGGGGTACAAATGGCTACACCTTC. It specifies CASGSSRDRGTNGYTF.

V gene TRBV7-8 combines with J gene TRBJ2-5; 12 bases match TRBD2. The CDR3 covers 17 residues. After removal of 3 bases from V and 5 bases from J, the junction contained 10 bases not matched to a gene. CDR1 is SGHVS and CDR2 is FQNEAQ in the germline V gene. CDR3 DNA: TGTGCCAGCAGCTTGCCGCTAGCGGGAGGGCCGACGGAGACCCAGTACTTC. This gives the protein CASSLPLAGGPTETQYF.

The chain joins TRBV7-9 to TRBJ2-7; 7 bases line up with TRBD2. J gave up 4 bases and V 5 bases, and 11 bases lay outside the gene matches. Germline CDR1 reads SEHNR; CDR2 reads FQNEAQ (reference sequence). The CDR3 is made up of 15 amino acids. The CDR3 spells CASSDTGTIGYEQYF. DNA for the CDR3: TGTGCCAGCAGCGACACCGGGACTATTGGTTACGAGCAGTACTTC.

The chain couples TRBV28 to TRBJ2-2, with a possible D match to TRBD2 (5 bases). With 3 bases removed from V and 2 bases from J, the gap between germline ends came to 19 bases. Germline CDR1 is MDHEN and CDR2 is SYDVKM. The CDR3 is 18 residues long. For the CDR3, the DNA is TGTGCCAGCAGTTTGTTGCTGTACGAGGGTTCTAACACCGGGGAGCTGTTTTTT. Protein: CASSLLLYEGSNTGELFF.

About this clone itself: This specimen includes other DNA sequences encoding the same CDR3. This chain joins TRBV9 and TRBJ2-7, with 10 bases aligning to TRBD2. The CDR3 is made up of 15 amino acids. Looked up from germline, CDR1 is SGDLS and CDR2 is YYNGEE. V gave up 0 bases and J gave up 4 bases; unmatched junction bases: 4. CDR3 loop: CASSVGASGGYEQYF. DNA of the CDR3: TGTGCCAGCAGCGTAGGGGCTAGCGGGGGTTACGAGCAGTACTTC.

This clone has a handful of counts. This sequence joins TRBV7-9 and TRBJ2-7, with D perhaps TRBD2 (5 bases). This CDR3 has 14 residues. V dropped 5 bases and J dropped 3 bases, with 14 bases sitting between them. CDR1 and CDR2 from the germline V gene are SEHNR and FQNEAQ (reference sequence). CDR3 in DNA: TGTGCCAGCAGCACCCCCGGGGTTTTCTACGAGCAGTACTTC. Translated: CASSTPGVFYEQYF.

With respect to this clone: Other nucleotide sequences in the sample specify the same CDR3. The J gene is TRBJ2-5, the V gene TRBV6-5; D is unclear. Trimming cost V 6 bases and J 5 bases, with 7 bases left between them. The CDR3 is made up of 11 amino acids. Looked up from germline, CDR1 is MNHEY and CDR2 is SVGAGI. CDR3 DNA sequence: TGTGCCAGCAGCCATGGGGAGACCCAGTACTTC. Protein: CASSHGETQYF.

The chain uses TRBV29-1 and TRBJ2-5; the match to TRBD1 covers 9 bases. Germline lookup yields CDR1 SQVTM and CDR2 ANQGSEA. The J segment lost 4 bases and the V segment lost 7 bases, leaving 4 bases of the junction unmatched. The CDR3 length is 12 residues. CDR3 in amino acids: CSGGTGPETQYF. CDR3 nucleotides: TGCAGCGGGGGGACAGGGCCAGAGACCCAGTACTTC.

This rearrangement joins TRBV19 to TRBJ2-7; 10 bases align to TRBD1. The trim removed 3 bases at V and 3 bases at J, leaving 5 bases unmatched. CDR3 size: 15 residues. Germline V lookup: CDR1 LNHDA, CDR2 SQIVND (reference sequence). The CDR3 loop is CASSIGTGVIYEQYF. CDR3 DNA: TGTGCCAGTAGTATCGGGACAGGGGTGATCTACGAGCAGTACTTC.

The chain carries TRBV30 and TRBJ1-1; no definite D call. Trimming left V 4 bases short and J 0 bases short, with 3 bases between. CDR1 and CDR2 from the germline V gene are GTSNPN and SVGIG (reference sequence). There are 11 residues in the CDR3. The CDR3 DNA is TGTGCCTGGATTGTGAACACTGAAGCTTTCTTT. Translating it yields CAWIVNTEAFF.

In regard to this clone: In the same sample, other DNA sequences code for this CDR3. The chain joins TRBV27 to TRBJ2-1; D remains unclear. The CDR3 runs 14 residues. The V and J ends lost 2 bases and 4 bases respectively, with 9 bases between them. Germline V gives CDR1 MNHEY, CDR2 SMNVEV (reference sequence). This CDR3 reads CASSLGSPYNEQFF. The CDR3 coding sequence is TGTGCCAGCAGTTTAGGGTCACCTTACAATGAGCAGTTCTTC.

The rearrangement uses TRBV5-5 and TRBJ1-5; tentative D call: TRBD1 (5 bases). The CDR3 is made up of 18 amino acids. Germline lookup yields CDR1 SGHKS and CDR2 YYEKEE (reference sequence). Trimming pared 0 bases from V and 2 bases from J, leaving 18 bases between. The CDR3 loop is CASSLEDTGSGGNQPQHF. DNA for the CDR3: TGTGCCAGCAGCTTGGAGGACACAGGCTCAGGAGGCAATCAGCCCCAGCATTTT.

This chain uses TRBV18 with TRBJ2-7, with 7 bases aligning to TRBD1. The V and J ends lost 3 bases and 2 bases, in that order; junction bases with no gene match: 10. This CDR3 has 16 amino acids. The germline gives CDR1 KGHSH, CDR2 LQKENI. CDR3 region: CASSPQTGDPPYEQYF. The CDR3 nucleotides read TGTGCCAGCTCACCTCAAACAGGGGACCCCCCCTACGAGCAGTACTTC.

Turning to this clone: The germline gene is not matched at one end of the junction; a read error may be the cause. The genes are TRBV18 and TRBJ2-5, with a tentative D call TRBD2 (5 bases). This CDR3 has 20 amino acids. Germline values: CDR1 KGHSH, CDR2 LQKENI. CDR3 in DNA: TGTGCCAGCTCATCACCTTTGGTTCCCCAAGGCGGGCCCAACCAGGAGACCCAGTACTTC. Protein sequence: CASSSPLVPQGGPNQETQYF.

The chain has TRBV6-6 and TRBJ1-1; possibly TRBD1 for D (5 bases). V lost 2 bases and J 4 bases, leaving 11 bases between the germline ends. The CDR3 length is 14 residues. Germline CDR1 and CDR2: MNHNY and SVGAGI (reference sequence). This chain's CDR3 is CASSYGWGSTEAFF. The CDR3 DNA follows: TGTGCCAGCAGTTACGGGTGGGGGTCCACTGAAGCTTTCTTT.

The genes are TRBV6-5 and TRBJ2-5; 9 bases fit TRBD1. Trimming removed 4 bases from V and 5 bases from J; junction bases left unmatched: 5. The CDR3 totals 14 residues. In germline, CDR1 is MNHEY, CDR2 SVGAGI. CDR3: CASSSGQGAETQYF. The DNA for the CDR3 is TGTGCCAGCAGTTCGGGACAGGGAGCGGAGACCCAGTACTTC.

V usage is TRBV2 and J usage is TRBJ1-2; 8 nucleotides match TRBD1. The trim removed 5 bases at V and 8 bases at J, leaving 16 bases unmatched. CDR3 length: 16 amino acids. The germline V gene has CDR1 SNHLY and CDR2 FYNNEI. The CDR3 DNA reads TGTGCCAGCAGTCCACTGGTTAGGACAGGGAAAGAAGGCTACACCTTC. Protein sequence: CASSPLVRTGKEGYTF.

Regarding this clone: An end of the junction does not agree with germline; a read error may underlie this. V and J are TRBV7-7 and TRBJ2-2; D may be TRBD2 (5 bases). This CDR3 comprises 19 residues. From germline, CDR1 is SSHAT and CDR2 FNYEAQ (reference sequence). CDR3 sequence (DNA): TGTGCTAGCAGCCCTGGGGTTCCTCGCACCCTGGGGAGCACCGGGGAGCTGTTTTTT. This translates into CASSPGVPRTLGSTGELFF.

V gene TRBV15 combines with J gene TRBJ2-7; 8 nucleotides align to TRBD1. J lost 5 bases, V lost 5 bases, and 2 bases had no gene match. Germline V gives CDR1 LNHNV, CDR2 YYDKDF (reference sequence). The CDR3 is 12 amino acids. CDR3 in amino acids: CATSETGDEQYF. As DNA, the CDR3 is TGTGCCACCAGCGAGACAGGGGACGAGCAGTACTTC.

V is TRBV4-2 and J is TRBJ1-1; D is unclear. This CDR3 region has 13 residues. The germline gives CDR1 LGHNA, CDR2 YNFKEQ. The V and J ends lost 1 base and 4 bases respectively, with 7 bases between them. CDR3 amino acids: CASSQAWGTEAFF. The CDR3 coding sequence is TGTGCCAGCAGCCAAGCTTGGGGCACTGAAGCTTTCTTT.

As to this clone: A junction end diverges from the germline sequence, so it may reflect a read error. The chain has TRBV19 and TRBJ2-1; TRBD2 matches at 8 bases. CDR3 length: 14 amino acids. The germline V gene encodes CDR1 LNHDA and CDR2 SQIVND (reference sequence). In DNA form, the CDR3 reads TGTGTCAGTAGTATCGGACTAGCTGGCAATGAGCAGTTCTTC. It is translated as CVSSIGLAGNEQFF.

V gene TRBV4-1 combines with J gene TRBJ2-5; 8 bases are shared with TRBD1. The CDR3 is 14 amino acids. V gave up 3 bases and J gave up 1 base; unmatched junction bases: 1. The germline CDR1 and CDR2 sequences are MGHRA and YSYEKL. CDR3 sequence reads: CASSHGTGQETQYF. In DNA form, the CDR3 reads TGCGCCAGCAGCCATGGGACAGGCCAAGAGACCCAGTACTTC.

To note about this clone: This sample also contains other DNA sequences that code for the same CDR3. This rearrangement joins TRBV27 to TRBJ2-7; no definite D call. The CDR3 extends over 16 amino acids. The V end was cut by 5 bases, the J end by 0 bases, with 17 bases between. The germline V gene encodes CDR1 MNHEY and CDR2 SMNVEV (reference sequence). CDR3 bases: TGTGCCAGCAGTCCCTCCTCCGGCCCGAGCTCCTACGAGCAGTACTTC. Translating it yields CASSPSSGPSSYEQYF.

CDR3 DNA: TGTGCCAGCAGCTTAACTCAAGTCCACACAGATACGCAGTATTTT. Translation: CASSLTQVHTDTQYF. The rearrangement uses TRBV13 and TRBJ2-3; D is ambiguous. Germline loops: CDR1 PRHDT, CDR2 FYEKMQ (reference sequence). CDR3 size: 15 residues. The V gene lost 2 bases and the J gene lost 2 bases, with 11 bases spanning the gap.

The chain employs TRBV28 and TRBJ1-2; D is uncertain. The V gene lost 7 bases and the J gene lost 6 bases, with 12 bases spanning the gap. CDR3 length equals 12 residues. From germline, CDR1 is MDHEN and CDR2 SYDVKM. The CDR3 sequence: CASTPEGNGYTF. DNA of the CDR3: TGTGCCAGCACCCCGGAGGGCAATGGCTACACCTTC.

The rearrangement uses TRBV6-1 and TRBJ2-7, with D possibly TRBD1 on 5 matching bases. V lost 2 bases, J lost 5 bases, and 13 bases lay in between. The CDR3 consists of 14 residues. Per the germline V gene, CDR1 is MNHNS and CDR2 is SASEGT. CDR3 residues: CASSETGRVDEQYF. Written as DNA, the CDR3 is TGTGCCAGCAGTGAAACAGGCCGGGTGGACGAGCAGTACTTC.

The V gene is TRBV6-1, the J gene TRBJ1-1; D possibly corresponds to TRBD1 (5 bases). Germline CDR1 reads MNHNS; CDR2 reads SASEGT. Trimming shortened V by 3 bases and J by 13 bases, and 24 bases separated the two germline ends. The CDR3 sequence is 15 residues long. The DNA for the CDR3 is TGTGCCAGCAGTGATGAATACGCCGGGGGAGACGTGGGTTTCTTT. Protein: CASSDEYAGGDVGFF.

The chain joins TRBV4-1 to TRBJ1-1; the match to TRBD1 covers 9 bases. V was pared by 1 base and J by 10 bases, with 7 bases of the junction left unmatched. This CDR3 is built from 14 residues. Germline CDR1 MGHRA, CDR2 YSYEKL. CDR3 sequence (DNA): TGCGCCAGCAGCCAAGCGGGGACAGGGTTTGCAGCTTTCTTT. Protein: CASSQAGTGFAAFF.